These 4 T cell receptor beta chains came from one sample sequenced in a study of T cells in Graves' hyperthyroidism and ophthalmopathy (dated by TCRdb to about 2019). The library was made by multiplex PCR. The sequencer listed for this sample is Illumina HiSeq 2000. Amplification of TCR beta CDR3 regions was carried out from RNA transcripts. The first round of RT-PCR for the TCR CDR3 was performed with the HTBI primer set and the Qiagen OneStep RT-PCR kit. Through fastp at Q25 and MiXCR, TCRdb rebuilt clones from the public reads, retaining in-frame beta chains. Entries that share a CDR3 protein sequence are merged under the most common genes and DNA. The sample yields about 400,000 distinct CDR3 sequences; 15% to 18% were counted once. The biggest ten clones account for roughly 26% of the sample. Sequenced sample: blood. The receptors originated from a woman aged 18-30 years with Graves' hyperthyroidism that later progressed to Graves' ophthalmopathy.

This clonotype has ten or more counts. This chain uses TRBV28 with TRBJ2-7, with D unresolved. Germline CDR1 is MDHEN and CDR2 is SYDVKM. V was pared by 2 bases and J by 5 bases, with 7 bases between. The CDR3 has 12 residues. CDR3 amino acids: CASSLPTDEQYF. Written as DNA, the CDR3 is TGTGCCAGCAGTTTACCTACAGACGAGCAGTACTTC.

This clonotype was detected many times. The rearrangement uses TRBV28 and TRBJ2-5; TRBD2 matches at 8 bases. Germline V gives CDR1 MDHEN, CDR2 SYDVKM. Germline trimming cut 2 bases from V and 5 bases from J; bases unmatched to any gene: 19. This CDR3 region has 19 residues. CDR3: CASSLSLLAEDFRRETQYF. The CDR3 DNA reads TGTGCCAGCAGTTTAAGTTTACTAGCGGAGGACTTCAGAAGGGAGACCCAGTACTTC.

This clonotype was detected many times. V gene TRBV5-5 combines with J gene TRBJ2-7; D call uncertain. Deletions cut 0 bases from V and 0 bases from J, with 13 bases between. Germline CDR1 SGHKS, CDR2 YYEKEE (reference sequence). This CDR3 has 16 amino acids. Here the CDR3 reads CASSLVAVSSSYEQYF. Here the CDR3 DNA reads TGTGCCAGCAGCTTGGTGGCTGTATCATCCTCCTACGAGCAGTACTTC.

This clonotype was observed at least ten times. The V gene is TRBV27, the J gene TRBJ2-7; D is unclear. Germline V gene data show CDR1 as MNHEY and CDR2 as SMNVEV (reference sequence). V dropped 6 bases and J dropped 0 bases, with 9 bases sitting between them. This CDR3 region has 13 residues. The CDR3 spells CASSHQSSYEQYF. The CDR3 DNA reads as TGTGCCAGCAGCCACCAAAGCTCCTACGAGCAGTACTTC.